This T cell receptor beta chain derives from a study of cytomegalovirus exposure and HLA in healthy donors. Whole-study findings and limits: Based on reports, TCR beta sequences accurately predicted HLA-A and HLA-B alleles for most subjects. Follow-up analysis seemed to connect common viral pathogens with several of the most significant clusters identified. Rates of TCR association differed by HLA locus in a later analysis, with DRB1 highest and HLA-C lowest.

Primers included in the PCR were 60 Vbeta and 13 Jbeta primers. Using immunoSEQ multiplex PCR, the repertoire was profiled, and TCRdb retains in-frame clones only, with some absent. The sample lists approximately 140,000 clones, around three quarters occurring once. A remark on this clone: Antigen specificity is unknown.

Germline CDR1 reads GTSNPN; CDR2 reads SVGIG (reference sequence). The CDR3 is made up of 14 amino acids. Deletions cut 0 bases from V and 0 bases from J, with 5 bases between. The sample was PBMCs. The sequence derives from a man aged 35-49 years in good health and CMV-seropositive. The J gene is TRBJ1-4, the V gene TRBV30; D gene ambiguous. The CDR3 reads CAWSVSATNEKLFF. The CDR3 coding sequence is TGTGCCTGGAGTGTCTCAGCAACTAATGAAAAACTGTTTTTT.